A single sample gave rise to the 25 T cell receptor beta chains below, sequenced in a study of human CD8 memory T cell subsets. Progenitor exhausted-like CD8+ memory cells (TPEX) were CCR7+ PD-1+ TIGIT+. UMI-labeled 5' RACE was used to make TCR beta libraries. From its re-call of the 5' RACE reads, TCRdb lists each CDR3 protein once, without DNA. The ten most abundant clones cover 15% to 20% of a sample with some 5,300 distinct CDR3 sequences. Sequencing was carried out using CD8+ T cells from PBMCs. These receptors were collected from a human donor in good health.

The V and J genes are TRBV10-1 and TRBJ1-1. The CDR3 consists of 13 residues. The V gene's germline CDR1 is WNHNN and CDR2 SYGVQD (reference sequence). CDR3 amino acids: CASSGRGNTEAFF.

The V call is TRBV29-1, the J call TRBJ2-7; TCRdb names TRBD1, which stays unverified in the absence of DNA. This CDR3 spans 11 amino acids. Germline V gives CDR1 SQVTM, CDR2 ANQGSEA. This chain's CDR3 is CSVERGNEQYF.

The chain links TRBV7-8 to TRBJ1-2; TCRdb indicates TRBD1, and absent DNA this call remains unverified. Germline V gives CDR1 SGHVS, CDR2 FQNEAQ. The CDR3 extends over 15 amino acids. The CDR3 protein is CASSLVDRGNYGYTF.

The V and J genes are TRBV4-2 and TRBJ2-7. Germline-derived CDR1 and CDR2 are LGHNA and YNFKEQ. The CDR3 has 14 amino acids. Here the CDR3 reads CASSQDLGQYEQYF.

V usage is TRBV4-3 and J usage is TRBJ2-7; TCRdb gives TRBD1 as the D gene, but with no DNA this cannot be confirmed. CDR3 size: 17 residues. The germline V gene has CDR1 LGHNA and CDR2 YSLEER. The CDR3 is CASSQDRDSSTTNEQYF.

The rearrangement joins TRBV13 to TRBJ2-5; TCRdb's D gene call, TRBD1, goes unchecked for lack of DNA. Looked up from germline, CDR1 is PRHDT and CDR2 is FYEKMQ (reference sequence). The CDR3 sequence is 16 residues long. CDR3 amino acids: CASTSTGRGVLETQYF.

The chain combines TRBV28 with TRBJ2-7. The CDR3 runs to 13 residues. Germline values: CDR1 MDHEN, CDR2 SYDVKM. Here the CDR3 reads CASSFGRAYEQYF.

By frequency, this clonotype registers medium-sized. The gene calls are TRBV30 and TRBJ1-1; TCRdb's D call of TRBD1 is untestable without DNA. Germline lookup yields CDR1 GTSNPN and CDR2 SVGIG (reference sequence). This CDR3 comprises 13 residues. The CDR3 sequence: CAWSLRDHVEAFF.

Judged by frequency, this clonotype is medium-sized. The V call is TRBV5-6, the J call TRBJ2-7; without DNA, the TCRdb call of TRBD2 cannot be checked. Germline CDR1 SGHDT, CDR2 YYEEEE. CDR3 length: 15 residues. The CDR3 sequence is CASSFSGGTTYEQYF.

V usage is TRBV7-9 and J usage is TRBJ1-2; TCRdb picks TRBD1, but there is no DNA to check that call. The germline V gene has CDR1 SEHNR and CDR2 FQNEAQ (reference sequence). CDR3 length equals 15 residues. Here the CDR3 reads CASSLGQGGLYGYTF.

This sequence joins TRBV3-1 and TRBJ2-7. Looked up from germline, CDR1 is LGHDT and CDR2 is YNNKEL (reference sequence). There are 12 residues in the CDR3. CDR3 amino acids: CASSQYQEEQYF.

This chain connects TRBV4-1 to TRBJ1-6; the TCRdb call, TRBD1, lacks DNA for checking. The CDR3 totals 14 residues. Per germline, CDR1 MGHRA and CDR2 YSYEKL. CDR3 region: CASSLRDIESPLHF.

The chain links TRBV29-1 to TRBJ2-7; the TRBD1 assignment by TCRdb is unverifiable without DNA. The V gene's germline CDR1 is SQVTM and CDR2 ANQGSEA. CDR3 length equals 16 residues. This CDR3 reads CSVEDWGRTGAYEQYF.

This chain's CDR3 is CASSFGHGNEQFF. V usage is TRBV7-2 and J usage is TRBJ2-1. This CDR3 has 13 residues. CDR1 and CDR2 (germline): SGHTA, FQGNSA.

This clonotype registers medium-sized (0.01 to 0.1%) by frequency. The chain employs TRBV6-6 and TRBJ1-3; with no DNA, the TCRdb D assignment of TRBD1 cannot be verified. CDR3 size: 14 residues. Germline CDR1 reads MNHNY; CDR2 reads SVGAGI (reference sequence). The CDR3 spells CASSSSGSGNTIYF.

The rearrangement uses TRBV20-1 and TRBJ1-2; TCRdb calls TRBD1, which cannot be checked without DNA. The CDR3 extends over 16 amino acids. Per the germline V gene, CDR1 is DFQATT and CDR2 is SNEGSKA (reference sequence). This chain's CDR3 is CSVQTPFTGGDYGYTF.

The chain joins TRBV20-1 to TRBJ1-2; without DNA, the TCRdb call of TRBD1 cannot be checked. The germline CDR1 and CDR2 sequences are DFQATT and SNEGSKA (reference sequence). The CDR3 totals 12 residues. CDR3 sequence reads: CSGPTGNYGYTF.

The rearrangement uses TRBV18 and TRBJ2-7. This CDR3 is built from 11 residues. Germline lookup yields CDR1 KGHSH and CDR2 LQKENI. Here the CDR3 reads CASSTTYEQYF. Supplemented by reference TRBV18 and TRBJ2-7, the full variable domain reads NAGVMQNPRHLVRRRGQEARLRCSPMKGHSHVYWYRQLPEEGLKFMVYLQKENIIDESGMPKERFSAEFPKEGPSILRIQQVVRGDSAAYFCASSTTYEQYFGPGTRLTVT.

The J gene is TRBJ1-4, the V gene TRBV7-9; without DNA, the TCRdb call of TRBD1 cannot be checked. The CDR3 runs to 14 residues. Germline loops: CDR1 SEHNR, CDR2 FQNEAQ (reference sequence). CDR3: CASSSTGANEKLFF.

Measured by frequency, this clonotype is medium-sized. V and J are TRBV7-8 and TRBJ2-3. This CDR3 has 15 amino acids. The germline gives CDR1 SGHVS, CDR2 FQNEAQ. CDR3 amino acids: CASSPDGLAADTQYF.

The V call is TRBV3-1, the J call TRBJ2-3; TCRdb names TRBD2, which stays unverified in the absence of DNA. Germline V gene data show CDR1 as LGHDT and CDR2 as YNNKEL (reference sequence). The CDR3 covers 18 residues. The CDR3 loop is CASSHGLAGAVSTDTQYF.

The rearrangement uses TRBV5-6 and TRBJ2-3. The germline V gene encodes CDR1 SGHDT and CDR2 YYEEEE. The CDR3 is 14 residues long. The CDR3 is CASSLGQATDTQYF.

The V call is TRBV4-3, the J call TRBJ2-7; TCRdb returns TRBD1, unconfirmable since there is no DNA. The germline V gene has CDR1 LGHNA and CDR2 YSLEER. CDR3 length: 15 amino acids. CDR3 in amino acids: CASSPGTDPSHEQYF.

The chain recombines TRBV19 with TRBJ1-6. This CDR3 is 12 amino acids long. Germline V gene lookup returns CDR1 LNHDA and CDR2 SQIVND (reference sequence). CDR3 amino acids: CASSPSGGALHF.

CDR3 residues: CASSLRDRVEDEQFF. The chain employs TRBV27 and TRBJ2-1; TCRdb reports TRBD1, a call that lacks DNA to check it against. Germline values: CDR1 MNHEY, CDR2 SMNVEV (reference sequence). CDR3 length: 15 amino acids.